This T cell receptor (beta chain) was sequenced during a study of CD8 T cells in ankylosing spondylitis. Study results and caveats: Disease-linked clones bore a CD8+ phenotype and were relatively rare in peripheral blood.

Concerning this clonotype itself: Its antigen is not identified.

CDR3 length: 14 residues. Germline V lookup: CDR1 MDHEN, CDR2 SYDVKM. Between the trimmed V and J ends, which lost 7 bases and 4 bases, there was a span of 17 bases. As the method for making TCR beta libraries, quantitative 5'-RACE with molecular barcodes was used. TCRdb analysed the 5' RACE reads with MiXCR anew, one entry per CDR3 protein. The sample has 25,000 to 35,000 distinct CDR3 sequences, more than 25% seen once. Sequencing was done on a sample of synovial fluid, either unsorted or a sorted T cell fraction (not recorded which). The chain joins TRBV28 to TRBJ2-7, with a weak D call TRBD1 (5 bases). The receptor's source is a male donor with ankylosing spondylitis. The CDR3 protein is CASTLGVTNYEQYF. Written as DNA, the CDR3 is TGTGCCAGCACCCTAGGGGTTACTAATTACGAGCAGTACTTC. Using reference TRBV28 and TRBJ2-7 for the parts outside the CDR3, the full variable domain is DVKVTQSSRYLVKRTGEKVFLECVQDMDHENMFWYRQDPGLGLRLIYFSYDVKMKEKGDIPEGYSVSREKKERFSLILESASTNQTSMYLCASTLGVTNYEQYFGPGTRLTVT.